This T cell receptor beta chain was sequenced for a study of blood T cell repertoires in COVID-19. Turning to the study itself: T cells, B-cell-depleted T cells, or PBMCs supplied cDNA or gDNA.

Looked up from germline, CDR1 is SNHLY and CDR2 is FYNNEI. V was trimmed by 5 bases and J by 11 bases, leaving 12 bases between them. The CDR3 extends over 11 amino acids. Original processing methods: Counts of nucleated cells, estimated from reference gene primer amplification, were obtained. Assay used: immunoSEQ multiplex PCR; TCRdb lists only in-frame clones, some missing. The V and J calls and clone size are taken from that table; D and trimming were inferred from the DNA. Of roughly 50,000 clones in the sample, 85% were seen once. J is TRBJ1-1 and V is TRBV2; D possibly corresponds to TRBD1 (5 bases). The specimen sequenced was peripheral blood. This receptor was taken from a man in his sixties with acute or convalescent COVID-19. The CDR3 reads CASSPGTGAFF. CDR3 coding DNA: TGTGCCAGCAGTCCCGGGACTGGGGCTTTCTTT.